This T cell receptor beta chain was sequenced during a study of blood T cell repertoires in COVID-19. After removal of 4 bases from V and 4 bases from J, the junction contained 6 bases not matched to a gene. There are 15 residues in the CDR3. The germline gives CDR1 SGHRS, CDR2 YFSETQ. Libraries were prepared by immunoSEQ multiplex PCR; TCRdb keeps only in-frame clonotypes and omits some of them. There are about 350,000 clones in the sample; roughly 90% occur only once, and around 0.92% lies in the top ten. The study recruited people aged roughly 18 to 95 years across about 25 US areas. The chain recombines TRBV5-1 with TRBJ2-5; 11 bases match TRBD1. This receptor was obtained from a woman aged 25 to 39 who had been exposed to COVID-19. Material for sequencing was PBMCs or T cells enriched from blood (not recorded which). CDR3 in amino acids: CASSQDRGQGETQYF. The CDR3 nucleotides read TGCGCCAGCAGCCAGGACAGGGGGCAAGGAGAGACCCAGTACTTC. The full variable domain, completed using reference TRBV5-1 and TRBJ2-5, is KAGVTQTPRYLIKTRGQQVTLSCSPISGHRSVSWYQQTPGQGLQFLFEYFSETQRNKGNFPGRFSGRQFSNSRSEMNVSTLELGDSALYLCASSQDRGQGETQYFGPGTRLLVL.